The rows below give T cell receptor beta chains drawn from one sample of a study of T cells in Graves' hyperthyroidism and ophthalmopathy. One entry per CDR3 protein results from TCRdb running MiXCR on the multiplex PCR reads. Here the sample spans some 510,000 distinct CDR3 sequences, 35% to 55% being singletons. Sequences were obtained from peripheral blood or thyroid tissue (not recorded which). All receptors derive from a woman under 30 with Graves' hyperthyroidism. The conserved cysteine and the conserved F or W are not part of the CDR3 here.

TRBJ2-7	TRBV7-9	ASSQPGLKDHGQY
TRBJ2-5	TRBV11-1	ASSLARDSSIQETQY
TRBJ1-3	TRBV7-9	ASSFGQGNTIY
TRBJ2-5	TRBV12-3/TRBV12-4	ASRYRQGQETQY
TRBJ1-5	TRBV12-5	ASGSGAQH
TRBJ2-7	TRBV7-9	ASSLNSLPSYEQY
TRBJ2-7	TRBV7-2	ASSLFQDGDEQY
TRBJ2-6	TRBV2	ASIWGAVSGANVLT
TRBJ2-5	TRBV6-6	ASSYPLLKETQY
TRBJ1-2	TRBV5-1	ASSIGPINYGYT
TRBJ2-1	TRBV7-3	ASSALRADPYNEQF
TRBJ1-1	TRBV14	ASSQQMGTEAF
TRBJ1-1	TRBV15	ATSSLTQNTEAF
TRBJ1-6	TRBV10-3	ASKRGHGSPLH
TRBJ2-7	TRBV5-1	ASSLSEYEQY
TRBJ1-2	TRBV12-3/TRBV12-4	ASKAGGRRGYT
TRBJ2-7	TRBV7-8	ASSQRQGTHEQY
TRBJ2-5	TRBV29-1	SVAGQYQETQY
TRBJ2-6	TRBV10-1	ASSQDAYTEA
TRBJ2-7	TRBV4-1	ASSQGPRDRSYEQY
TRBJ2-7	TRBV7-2	ASRAGTRSYEQY
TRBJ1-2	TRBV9	ASSGTNYGYT
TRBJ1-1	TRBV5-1	ASSFQAMNTEAF
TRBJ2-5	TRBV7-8	ASSPRAGAIQETQY
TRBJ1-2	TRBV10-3	AISESNQGYGYT
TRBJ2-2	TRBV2	ASRRPNTGELF
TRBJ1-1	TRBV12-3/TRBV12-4	ASSPGHMNTEAF
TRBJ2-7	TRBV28	ASESEGRTYEQY
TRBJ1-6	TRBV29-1	SGMDRVESPLH
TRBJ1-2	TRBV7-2	ASSPQTGQGSDGYT
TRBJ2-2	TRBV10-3	AISDLSGSMNTGELF
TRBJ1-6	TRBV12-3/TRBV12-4	ASSPTGTGSHSPLH
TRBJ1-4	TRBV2	ASSKTLGEKLF
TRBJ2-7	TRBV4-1	ASSQGVASLEQY
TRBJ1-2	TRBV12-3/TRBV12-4	ASSLSLRDYGYT
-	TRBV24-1	ATSDMQGGEAETQY
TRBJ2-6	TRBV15	ATSSLGVPGANVLT
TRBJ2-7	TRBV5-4	ASSRTGGGGGEQY
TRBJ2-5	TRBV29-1	SVVAELEPQY
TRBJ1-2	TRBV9	ASSKGRGYGYT
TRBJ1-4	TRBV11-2	ASSEVPRVHNEKLF
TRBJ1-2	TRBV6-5	ASSYSPNPAYGYT
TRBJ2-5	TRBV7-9	ASSVGTPKETQY
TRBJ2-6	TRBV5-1	ASSLEGVNTEA
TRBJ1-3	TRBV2	ASTGRGISGNTIY
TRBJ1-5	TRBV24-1	ATGQGAGQPQH
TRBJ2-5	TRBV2	ASSPDRQETQY
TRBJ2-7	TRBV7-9	ASSPPSRGIWGEQY
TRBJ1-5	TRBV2	ASSYSTPRGHQPQH
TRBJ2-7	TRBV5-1	ASSLIADYEQC
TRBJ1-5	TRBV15	ATSREIPNSNQPQH
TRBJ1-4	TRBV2	ASSALQQGAATNEKLF
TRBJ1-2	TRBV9	AISVDGTSTWGYT
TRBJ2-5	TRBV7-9	ASSPLTSGTPGDQY
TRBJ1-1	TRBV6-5	ASSYSIRVGTEAF
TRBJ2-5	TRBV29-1	SVTDNRETQY
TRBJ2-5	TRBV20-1	SAPGTSGNQETQY
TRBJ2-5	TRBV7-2	ASSPTSGRGQETQY